The next 3 T cell receptor beta chains were all read from a single sample in a study of T cells after yellow fever vaccination (dated by TCRdb to between 2017 and 2020). Interpreted using the paper, the treatment or condition label stands for: live attenuated yellow fever vaccine strain. The protocol used for the library was 5' RACE. The reads were generated on an Illumina HiSeq 2500. TCRdb cleaned the public reads at Q25 with fastp, built clones with MiXCR and kept in-frame beta chains. Each entry merges the rows of one CDR3 protein and shows their most common DNA and genes. A total of about 260,000 distinct CDR3 sequences appear in this sample, 10% to 15% of them only once. The ten largest clones represent about 0.51% of the sample. The sample was CD4+ T cells sorted from PBMCs, taken 45 days after the yellow fever booster vaccination. The receptors shown here come from a man aged 25 to 40 who received the YFV17D yellow fever vaccine.

The chain has TRBV5-1 and TRBJ2-3; TRBD1 might be the D (6 bases). Germline CDR1 SGHRS, CDR2 YFSETQ. The CDR3 sequence is 13 residues long. V dropped 8 bases and J dropped 5 bases, with 15 bases sitting between them. The chain's CDR3 is CASKKGERDTQYF. The CDR3 DNA reads TGCGCCAGTAAGAAGGGGGAACGAGATACGCAGTATTTT.

There are many counts of this clonotype. The CDR3: CASSPGNEQFF. The CDR3 nucleotides read TGTGCCAGCAGTCCTGGGAATGAGCAGTTCTTC. The rearrangement uses TRBV11-2 and TRBJ2-1, with D unclear. The CDR3 is made up of 11 amino acids. Germline V gene sequence: CDR1 SGHAT, CDR2 FQNNGV. Trimming took off 6 bases at V and 7 bases at J, with 7 bases between the two ends.

This chain joins TRBV5-1 and TRBJ2-5; TRBD1 might be the D (6 bases). Germline-derived CDR1 and CDR2 are SGHRS and YFSETQ. Trimming shortened V by 1 base and J by 2 bases, and 12 bases separated the two germline ends. The length of the CDR3 is 15 residues. In nucleotides, the CDR3 is TGCGCCAGCAGCTTGCAGCCGGGACATCAAGAGACCCAGTACTTC. Translated: CASSLQPGHQETQYF.